The T cell receptor (beta chain) described here comes from a study of neurological immune-mediated disorders. cDNA synthesis was performed by 5'RACE with 10-nucleotide random UMIs. TCRdb re-derived calls from the 5' RACE reads in MiXCR, one entry per CDR3 protein. This table holds about 66,000 distinct CDR3 sequences, around 3.1% found once. The sample holds many counts of this clonotype. Its antigen is unknown. Study-wide points: The level of TCR clonal expansion was highest in patients with HTLV-1-associated myelopathy and lowest in multiple sclerosis, where it fell below the level seen in healthy controls. Across subjects, no CDR3 amino acid sequence appeared in expanded clones of more than one subject, a finding that suggested private repertoires in all groups.

V was pared by 3 bases and J by 7 bases, with 7 bases of the junction left unmatched. Germline CDR1 DFQATT, CDR2 SNEGSKA (reference sequence). The CDR3 is 14 amino acids. The material sequenced was PBMCs. The clonotype originates from a man aged 40-49 years with multiple sclerosis. The chain combines TRBV20-1 with TRBJ2-4, with 9 bases identical to TRBD2. The CDR3 DNA reads TGCAGTGCTAGTTCGCGGGAGGGGGGGAACATTCAGTACTTC. It is translated as CSASSREGGNIQYF.